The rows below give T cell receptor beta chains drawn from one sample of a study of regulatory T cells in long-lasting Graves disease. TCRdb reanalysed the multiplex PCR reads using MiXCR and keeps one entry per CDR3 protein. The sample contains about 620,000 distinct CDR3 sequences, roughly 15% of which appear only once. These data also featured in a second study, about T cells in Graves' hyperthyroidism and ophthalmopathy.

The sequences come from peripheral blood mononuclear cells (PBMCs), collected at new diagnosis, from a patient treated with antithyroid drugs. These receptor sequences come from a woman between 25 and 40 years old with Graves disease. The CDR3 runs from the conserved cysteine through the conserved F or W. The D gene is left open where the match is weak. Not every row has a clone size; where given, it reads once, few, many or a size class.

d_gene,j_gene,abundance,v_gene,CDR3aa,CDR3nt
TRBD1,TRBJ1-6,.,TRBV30,CARSTGVLSPLHF,TGTGCCAGATCGACAGGGGTCCTTTCACCCCTCCACTTT
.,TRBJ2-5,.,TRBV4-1,CASSQSGHPEETQYF,TGCGCCAGCAGCCAGTCGGGACACCCCGAAGAGACCCAGTACTTC
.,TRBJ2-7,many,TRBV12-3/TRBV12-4,CASSFFGRVSFYEQYF,TGTGCCAGCAGTTTCTTCGGCAGGGTATCTTTCTACGAGCAGTACTTC
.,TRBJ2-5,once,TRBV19,CASRFSGEETQYF,TGTGCCAGTAGATTTTCGGGAGAAGAGACCCAGTACTTC
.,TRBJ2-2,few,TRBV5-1,CASSWSNTGELFF,TGCGCCAGCAGCTGGTCTAACACCGGGGAGCTGTTTTTT
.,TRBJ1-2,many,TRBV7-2,CASSSPGHHYGYTF,TGTGCCAGCAGCTCGCCGGGACACCACTATGGCTACACCTTC
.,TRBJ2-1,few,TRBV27,CASSPLGQERDQIPSSYNEQFF,TGTGCCAGCTCACCTTTGGGACAGGAGCGGGACCAAATTCCCAGCTCCTACAATGAGCAGTTCTTC
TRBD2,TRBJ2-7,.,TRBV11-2,CASSLVGGGGSYEQYF,TGTGCCAGCAGCTTAGTTGGTGGCGGGGGTAGTTACGAGCAGTACTTC
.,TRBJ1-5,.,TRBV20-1,CSARFPGAFNQPQHF,TGCAGTGCTAGATTTCCGGGGGCTTTCAATCAGCCCCAGCATTTT
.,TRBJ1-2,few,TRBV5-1,CASSEGSVKDYGYTF,TGCGCCAGCAGCGAGGGCAGTGTTAAGGACTATGGCTACACCTTC
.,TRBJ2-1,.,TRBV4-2,CASSPETSGSSYNEQFF,TGTGCCAGCAGCCCCGAGACGAGCGGCAGCTCCTACAATGAGCAGTTCTTC
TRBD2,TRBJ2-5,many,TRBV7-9,CASSLARGGETQYF,TGTGCCAGCAGTCTGGCGCGGGGAGGGGAGACCCAGTACTTC
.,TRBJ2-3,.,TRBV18,CASSPHRTDTQYF,TGTGCCAGCTCACCCCACAGGACCGATACGCAGTATTTT
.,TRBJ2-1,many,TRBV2,CASSNSNNEQFF,TGTGCCAGCAGTAACAGCAACAATGAGCAGTTCTTC
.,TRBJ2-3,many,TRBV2,CASRDTSTDTQYF,TGTGCCAGCAGGGATACTAGCACAGATACGCAGTATTTT
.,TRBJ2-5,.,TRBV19,CASSMGSPHQETQYF,TGTGCCAGTAGTATGGGGAGCCCTCACCAAGAGACCCAGTACTTC